This passage covers 25 T cell receptor beta chains from one sample sequenced in a study of post-analysis software for immune sequencing data. For these TCRs, the target antigens are not known. General study results and limits: Roughly 5 TRBV segments, TRBV5-6, TRBV5-1 and TRBV20-1 among them, were found more frequent in patients than controls.

The TCR beta cDNA libraries carried unique molecular identifiers. TCRdb reprocessed the PCR reads with MiXCR, giving one entry per CDR3 protein. The repertoire has about 460,000 distinct CDR3 sequences, less than 45% of them found once; the top ten carry 9% to 13%. The sample comprised blood. These receptors all come from a girl aged 5 to 17 with multiple sclerosis.

This clonotype was detected only once. The gene calls are TRBV7-2 and TRBJ1-2, with D maybe TRBD1 (5 bases). Trimming pared 5 bases from V and 10 bases from J, leaving 14 bases between. There are 12 residues in the CDR3. CDR1 is SGHTA, CDR2 FQGNSA, per germline. The CDR3, as DNA: TGTGCCAGCAGCGGGGAGGGACGCTACTACACCTTC. Translated, it gives CASSGEGRYYTF.

This clonotype came up a few times. J is TRBJ1-6 and V is TRBV7-9; D perhaps matches TRBD1 (5 bases). CDR1 and CDR2 from the germline V gene are SEHNR and FQNEAQ (reference sequence). This CDR3 region has 14 residues. The V end lost 5 bases, the J end lost 5 bases, and 10 bases lay between the germline ends. CDR3 loop: CASSEGQNNSPLHF. DNA of the CDR3: TGTGCCAGCAGCGAAGGACAAAATAATTCACCCCTCCACTTT. Variable domain in full (rest from reference TRBV7-9 and TRBJ1-6): DTGVSQNPRHKITKRGQNVTFRCDPISEHNRLYWYRQTLGQGPEFLTYFQNEAQLEKSRLLSDRFSAERPKGSFSTLEIQRTEQGDSAMYLCASSEGQNNSPLHFGNGTRLTVT.

This clonotype was detected many times. In nucleotides, the CDR3 is TGCAGTGCTAGAGATAACAGTAACTCCTACGAGCAGTACTTC. Amino acid sequence: CSARDNSNSYEQYF. The chain carries TRBV20-1 and TRBJ2-7; no reliable D call. This CDR3 contains 14 residues. Trimming took off 0 bases at V and 0 bases at J, with 9 bases between the two ends. Germline V gene lookup returns CDR1 DFQATT and CDR2 SNEGSKA (reference sequence).

The chain uses TRBV4-1 and TRBJ2-5, with 9 bases matching TRBD1. CDR1 and CDR2 (germline): MGHRA, YSYEKL. This CDR3 contains 15 residues. V lost 3 bases, J lost 5 bases, and 7 bases stayed unmatched. The CDR3: CASSQGTGRGETQYF. The CDR3 bases are TGCGCCAGCAGCCAGGGGACAGGGCGTGGGGAGACCCAGTACTTC.

The V and J genes are TRBV6-2 or TRBV6-3 and TRBJ1-5; maybe TRBD1 (5 bases). V lost 0 bases, J lost 2 bases, and 8 bases lay in between. Germline V lookup: CDR1 MNHEY, CDR2 SVGEGT. CDR3 length: 15 amino acids. This CDR3 is CASSYSGRGNQPQHF. DNA of the CDR3: TGTGCCAGCAGTTACTCGGGCAGGGGCAATCAGCCCCAGCATTTT.

The chain recombines TRBV29-1 with TRBJ2-7; 9 bases line up with TRBD1. Germline V lookup: CDR1 SQVTM, CDR2 ANQGSEA. The trim removed 7 bases at V and 2 bases at J, leaving 6 bases unmatched. CDR3 length: 13 amino acids. The chain's CDR3 is CSAKDRGPYEQYF. For the CDR3, the DNA is TGCAGCGCTAAGGACAGGGGTCCCTACGAGCAGTACTTC.

J is TRBJ2-5 and V is TRBV29-1, with 7 positions matching TRBD2. The CDR3 is 14 amino acids. Losses at the gene ends were 8 bases for V and 0 bases for J; bases not matched to a gene: 9. Germline V CDR1 and CDR2: SQVTM, ANQGSEA. The CDR3: CSFYATSDQETQYF. The DNA of the CDR3 is TGCAGCTTCTACGCCACTAGCGACCAAGAGACCCAGTACTTC.

The V gene is TRBV29-1, the J gene TRBJ2-7; TRBD1 is a possible D gene (5 bases). CDR3 length: 15 residues. CDR1 is SQVTM and CDR2 is ANQGSEA in the germline V gene. V lost 5 bases and J lost 0, with 17 bases in between. CDR3: CSVLGDASSSYEQYF. CDR3 in DNA: TGCAGCGTTTTAGGGGATGCCTCGAGCTCCTACGAGCAGTACTTC.

V gene TRBV7-2 combines with J gene TRBJ2-1; 13 bases are a match to TRBD2. CDR1 is SGHTA, CDR2 FQGNSA, per germline. Trimming took 0 bases from V and 7 from J; bases not matched to a gene: 12. The CDR3 covers 19 residues. Here the CDR3 DNA reads TGTGCCAGCAGCTTAGCCCAACGCCGGTGGACTAGCGGGAGTAATGAGCAGTTCTTC. Protein sequence: CASSLAQRRWTSGSNEQFF. Filled out from reference TRBV7-2 and TRBJ2-1, the complete variable domain reads GAGVSQSPSNKVTEKGKDVELRCDPISGHTALYWYRQSLGQGLEFLIYFQGNSAPDKSGLPSDRFSAERTGGSVSTLTIQRTQQEDSAVYLCASSLAQRRWTSGSNEQFFGPGTRLTVL.

To note about this clonotype: A much larger clone differs from this one at a single base, so this may be a read error. V is TRBV7-6 and J is TRBJ2-1; perhaps D is TRBD1 or TRBD2 (5 bases each). The V gene's germline CDR1 is SGHVS and CDR2 FNYEAQ. The CDR3 contains 16 residues. CDR3 protein: CANSLVGVSSYNEQFF. DNA for the CDR3: TGTGCCAACAGCTTAGTGGGGGTAAGCTCCTACAATGAGCAGTTCTTC.

The chain recombines TRBV20-1 with TRBJ2-3; a possible D gene is TRBD1 (6 bases). This CDR3 spans 12 amino acids. Germline CDR1 DFQATT, CDR2 SNEGSKA (reference sequence). Trimming shortened V by 3 bases and J by 4 bases, and 8 bases separated the two germline ends. The CDR3: CSARTGPDTQYF. CDR3 bases: TGCAGTGCTAGGACAGGTCCAGATACGCAGTATTTT.

The chain carries TRBV4-1 and TRBJ2-7; perhaps TRBD2 as D (5 bases). The germline CDR1 and CDR2 sequences are MGHRA and YSYEKL. This CDR3 comprises 15 residues. With 1 base removed from V and 7 bases from J, the gap between germline ends came to 17 bases. The CDR3 loop reads CASSQVNGMRNEQYF. The CDR3 nucleotides read TGCGCCAGCAGCCAAGTGAACGGGATGAGGAATGAGCAGTACTTC.

This clonotype has a single count. The chain couples TRBV4-3 to TRBJ2-3; possibly TRBD2 for D (6 bases). CDR1 is LGHNA and CDR2 is YSLEER in the germline V gene. The ends were cut back, 4 bases at V and 2 bases at J, with 10 bases in the middle. This CDR3 region has 14 residues. CDR3 in DNA: TGCGCCAGCAGCCGGGGACTGGACACAGATACGCAGTATTTT. This gives the protein CASSRGLDTDTQYF.

The chain couples TRBV10-2 to TRBJ2-3; 8 bases fit TRBD2. CDR1 and CDR2 (germline): WSHSY, SAAADI. The CDR3 is 12 amino acids. CDR3 loop: CACGGSTDTQYF. CDR3 in DNA: TGCGCGTGCGGGGGGAGCACAGATACGCAGTATTTT.

J is TRBJ2-1 and V is TRBV4-2, with TRBD2 identical over 14 bases. Germline-derived CDR1 and CDR2 are LGHNA and YNFKEQ. The junction had 8 bases not matched to a gene; V was cut back by 4 bases and J by 9 bases. This CDR3 comprises 16 residues. This CDR3 is CASSPGTSGSRGEQFF. For the CDR3, the DNA is TGTGCCAGCAGCCCTGGGACTAGCGGGAGTAGGGGTGAGCAGTTCTTC.

Only a few counts were recorded for this clonotype. The rearrangement uses TRBV12-3 or TRBV12-4 and TRBJ1-1; D not certain. V lost 6 bases, J lost 0 bases, and 11 bases lay in between. This CDR3 has 14 amino acids. In nucleotides, the CDR3 is TGTGCCAGCAGAGCGTCCGCTCTGAACACTGAAGCTTTCTTT. Translating gives CASRASALNTEAFF.

The chain couples TRBV6-1 to TRBJ2-4, with 14 bases lining up with TRBD2. V lost 7 bases and J lost 4; bases outside the gene matches: 12. Germline V lookup: CDR1 MNHNS, CDR2 SASEGT. The CDR3 is 18 residues long. CDR3 sequence: CASTPPEGLAGVKNIQYF. CDR3 nucleotide sequence: TGTGCCAGCACCCCCCCGGAGGGACTAGCGGGAGTAAAAAACATTCAGTACTTC.

This clonotype was seen repeatedly, ten times or more. The V and J genes are TRBV6-6 and TRBJ2-1; the D gene is possibly TRBD2 (7 bases). V was trimmed by 6 bases and J by 9 bases, leaving 18 bases between them. From germline, CDR1 is MNHNY and CDR2 SVGAGI (reference sequence). The CDR3 contains 14 residues. The CDR3 DNA reads TGTGCCAGCAGCCCCGGGGGTGGGGGGGCTGAGCAGTTCTTC. Protein product: CASSPGGGGAEQFF.

Here the CDR3 reads CASSLLVGYGYTF. The DNA for the CDR3 is TGTGCCAGCAGTTTACTGGTTGGCTATGGCTACACCTTC. This chain uses TRBV28 with TRBJ1-2; D uncertain. Deletions cut 2 bases from V and 4 bases from J, with 8 bases between. The CDR3 extends over 13 amino acids. Germline V gene data show CDR1 as MDHEN and CDR2 as SYDVKM.

This chain joins TRBV28 and TRBJ2-4; D gene ambiguous. Per the germline V gene, CDR1 is MDHEN and CDR2 is SYDVKM. The V end was cut by 2 bases, the J end by 11 bases, with 7 bases between. CDR3 size: 11 residues. The CDR3 coding sequence is TGTGCCAGCAGTTTAGGAAGTTTTCAGTACTTC. It yields the protein CASSLGSFQYF.

The chain joins TRBV5-1 to TRBJ2-7; D is unresolved. The tail of the sequence fits TRBJ2-4 better, so the J call may be wrong. From germline, CDR1 is SGHRS and CDR2 YFSETQ. The CDR3 covers 13 residues. This CDR3 is CASSLPGPDIQYF. CDR3 nucleotide sequence: TGCGCCAGCAGCTTACCCGGGCCGGACATTCAGTACTTC.

A few counts support this clonotype. This rearrangement joins TRBV20-1 to TRBJ2-7, with 9 bases that match TRBD2. The germline V gene encodes CDR1 DFQATT and CDR2 SNEGSKA (reference sequence). V was clipped by 6 bases and J by 3 bases; unmatched bases: 9. The CDR3 extends over 14 amino acids. This chain's CDR3 is CSAPLAGVNYEQYF. The DNA of the CDR3 is TGCAGTGCCCCATTAGCGGGAGTGAACTACGAGCAGTACTTC.

This chain links TRBV7-8 with TRBJ2-5; D is undetermined. With the DNA end fitting TRBJ2-7 better, the J assignment may be wrong. Germline-derived CDR1 and CDR2 are SGHVS and FQNEAQ. The CDR3 has 12 residues. CDR3 nucleotides: TGTGCCAGCAGCTTAGTGGGGTCCGAGCAGTACTTC. The encoded protein is CASSLVGSEQYF.

This clonotype was observed a few times. CDR3 DNA: TGTGCCATCAGTGGACCCGACAGGGACCACAACTATGGCTACACCTTC. Translation: CAISGPDRDHNYGYTF. The chain employs TRBV10-3 and TRBJ1-2, with 7 bases that match TRBD1. CDR1 and CDR2 from the germline V gene are ENHRY and SYGVKD. The CDR3 is 16 residues long. J lost 2 bases, V lost 4 bases, and 10 bases had no gene match.

About this clonotype: A much larger clonotype is one base distant, so this may be a read error. This chain joins TRBV28 and TRBJ2-7, with D perhaps TRBD1 or TRBD2 (5 bases each). Trimming shortened V by 7 bases and J by 2 bases, and 18 bases separated the two germline ends. The CDR3 covers 15 residues. Germline V gene data show CDR1 as MDHEN and CDR2 as SYDVKM. CDR3: CASTVAGAGTYEQYF. CDR3 coding DNA: TGTGCCAGCACCGTAGCCGGGGCAGGCACCTACGAGCAGTACTTC.